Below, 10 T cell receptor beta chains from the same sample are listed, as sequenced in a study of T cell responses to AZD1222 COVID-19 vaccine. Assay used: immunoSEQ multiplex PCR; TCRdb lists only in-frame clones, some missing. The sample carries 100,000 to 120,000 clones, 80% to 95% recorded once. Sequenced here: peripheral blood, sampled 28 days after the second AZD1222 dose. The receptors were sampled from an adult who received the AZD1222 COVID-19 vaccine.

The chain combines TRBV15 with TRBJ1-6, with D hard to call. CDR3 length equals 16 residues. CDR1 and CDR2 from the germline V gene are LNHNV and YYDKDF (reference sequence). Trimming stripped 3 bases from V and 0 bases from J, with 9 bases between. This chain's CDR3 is CATSRGYSSYNSPLHF. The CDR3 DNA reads TGTGCCACCAGCAGGGGGTATAGCTCCTATAATTCACCCCTCCACTTT.

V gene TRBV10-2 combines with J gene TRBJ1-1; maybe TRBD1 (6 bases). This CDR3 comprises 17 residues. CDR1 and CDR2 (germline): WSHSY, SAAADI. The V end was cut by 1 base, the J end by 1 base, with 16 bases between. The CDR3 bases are TGCGCCAGCAGTGAGTTCTACAGGGATGGTACGAACACTGAAGCTTTCTTT. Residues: CASSEFYRDGTNTEAFF.

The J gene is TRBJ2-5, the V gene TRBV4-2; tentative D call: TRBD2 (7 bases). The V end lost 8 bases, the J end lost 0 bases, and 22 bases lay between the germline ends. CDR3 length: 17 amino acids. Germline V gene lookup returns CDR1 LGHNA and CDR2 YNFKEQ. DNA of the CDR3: TGTGCCAGCCGATCGTCAGGCACGGGGGGCTACCAAGAGACCCAGTACTTC. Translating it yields CASRSSGTGGYQETQYF.

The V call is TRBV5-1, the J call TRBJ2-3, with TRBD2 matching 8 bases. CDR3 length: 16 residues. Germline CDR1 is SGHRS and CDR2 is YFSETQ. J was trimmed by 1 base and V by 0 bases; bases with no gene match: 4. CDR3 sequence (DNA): TGCGCCAGCAGCTTGGAGGGAGCGGGGGGCACAGATACGCAGTATTTT. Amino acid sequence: CASSLEGAGGTDTQYF.

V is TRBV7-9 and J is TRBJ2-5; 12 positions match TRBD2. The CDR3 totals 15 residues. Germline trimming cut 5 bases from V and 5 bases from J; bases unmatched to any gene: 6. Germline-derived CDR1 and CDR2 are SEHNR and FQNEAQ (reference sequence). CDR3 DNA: TGTGCCAGCAGCCCGACTAGCGGGGGTAGGGAGACCCAGTACTTC. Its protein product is CASSPTSGGRETQYF.

CDR3 residues: CASSPRDRSTDTQYF. The CDR3 coding sequence is TGTGCCAGCAGCCCCCGGGACAGAAGTACAGATACGCAGTATTTT. The chain employs TRBV7-3 and TRBJ2-3, with TRBD1 matching 7 bases. The V segment lost 5 bases and the J segment 3 bases; nucleotides outside the gene matches: 8. The V gene's germline CDR1 is SGHTA and CDR2 FQGTGA. The CDR3 is 15 residues long.

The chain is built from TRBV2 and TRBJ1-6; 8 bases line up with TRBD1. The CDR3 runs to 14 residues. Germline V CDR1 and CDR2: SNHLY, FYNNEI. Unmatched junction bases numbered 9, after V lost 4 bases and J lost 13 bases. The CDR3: CASSADRVGTPLHF. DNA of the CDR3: TGTGCCAGCAGTGCGGACAGGGTAGGGACTCCCCTCCACTTT.

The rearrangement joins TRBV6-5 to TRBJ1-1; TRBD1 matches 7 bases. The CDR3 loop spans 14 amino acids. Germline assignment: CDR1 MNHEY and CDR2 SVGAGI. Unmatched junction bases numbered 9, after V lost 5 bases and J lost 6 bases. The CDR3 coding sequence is TGTGCCAGCAGTCCTCAGACAGGGATCTCTGAAGCTTTCTTT. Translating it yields CASSPQTGISEAFF.

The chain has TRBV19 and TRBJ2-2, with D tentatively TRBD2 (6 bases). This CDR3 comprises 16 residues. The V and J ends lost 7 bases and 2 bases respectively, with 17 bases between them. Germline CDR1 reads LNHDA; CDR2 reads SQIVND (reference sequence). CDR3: CASTSPGRGNTGELFF. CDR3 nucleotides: TGTGCCAGTACCTCCCCGGGGCGGGGAAACACCGGGGAGCTGTTTTTT. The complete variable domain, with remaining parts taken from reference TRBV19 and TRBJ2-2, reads DGGITQSPKYLFRKEGQNVTLSCEQNLNHDAMYWYRQDPGQGLRLIYYSQIVNDFQKGDIAEGYSVSREKKESFPLTVTSAQKNPTAFYLCASTSPGRGNTGELFFGEGSRLTVL.

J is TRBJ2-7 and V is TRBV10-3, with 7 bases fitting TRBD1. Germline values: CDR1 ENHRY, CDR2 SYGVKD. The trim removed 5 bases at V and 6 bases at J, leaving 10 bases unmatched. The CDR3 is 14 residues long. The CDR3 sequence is CAISKQGPGPEQYF. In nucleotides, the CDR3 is TGTGCCATCAGTAAACAGGGGCCAGGTCCCGAGCAGTACTTC.